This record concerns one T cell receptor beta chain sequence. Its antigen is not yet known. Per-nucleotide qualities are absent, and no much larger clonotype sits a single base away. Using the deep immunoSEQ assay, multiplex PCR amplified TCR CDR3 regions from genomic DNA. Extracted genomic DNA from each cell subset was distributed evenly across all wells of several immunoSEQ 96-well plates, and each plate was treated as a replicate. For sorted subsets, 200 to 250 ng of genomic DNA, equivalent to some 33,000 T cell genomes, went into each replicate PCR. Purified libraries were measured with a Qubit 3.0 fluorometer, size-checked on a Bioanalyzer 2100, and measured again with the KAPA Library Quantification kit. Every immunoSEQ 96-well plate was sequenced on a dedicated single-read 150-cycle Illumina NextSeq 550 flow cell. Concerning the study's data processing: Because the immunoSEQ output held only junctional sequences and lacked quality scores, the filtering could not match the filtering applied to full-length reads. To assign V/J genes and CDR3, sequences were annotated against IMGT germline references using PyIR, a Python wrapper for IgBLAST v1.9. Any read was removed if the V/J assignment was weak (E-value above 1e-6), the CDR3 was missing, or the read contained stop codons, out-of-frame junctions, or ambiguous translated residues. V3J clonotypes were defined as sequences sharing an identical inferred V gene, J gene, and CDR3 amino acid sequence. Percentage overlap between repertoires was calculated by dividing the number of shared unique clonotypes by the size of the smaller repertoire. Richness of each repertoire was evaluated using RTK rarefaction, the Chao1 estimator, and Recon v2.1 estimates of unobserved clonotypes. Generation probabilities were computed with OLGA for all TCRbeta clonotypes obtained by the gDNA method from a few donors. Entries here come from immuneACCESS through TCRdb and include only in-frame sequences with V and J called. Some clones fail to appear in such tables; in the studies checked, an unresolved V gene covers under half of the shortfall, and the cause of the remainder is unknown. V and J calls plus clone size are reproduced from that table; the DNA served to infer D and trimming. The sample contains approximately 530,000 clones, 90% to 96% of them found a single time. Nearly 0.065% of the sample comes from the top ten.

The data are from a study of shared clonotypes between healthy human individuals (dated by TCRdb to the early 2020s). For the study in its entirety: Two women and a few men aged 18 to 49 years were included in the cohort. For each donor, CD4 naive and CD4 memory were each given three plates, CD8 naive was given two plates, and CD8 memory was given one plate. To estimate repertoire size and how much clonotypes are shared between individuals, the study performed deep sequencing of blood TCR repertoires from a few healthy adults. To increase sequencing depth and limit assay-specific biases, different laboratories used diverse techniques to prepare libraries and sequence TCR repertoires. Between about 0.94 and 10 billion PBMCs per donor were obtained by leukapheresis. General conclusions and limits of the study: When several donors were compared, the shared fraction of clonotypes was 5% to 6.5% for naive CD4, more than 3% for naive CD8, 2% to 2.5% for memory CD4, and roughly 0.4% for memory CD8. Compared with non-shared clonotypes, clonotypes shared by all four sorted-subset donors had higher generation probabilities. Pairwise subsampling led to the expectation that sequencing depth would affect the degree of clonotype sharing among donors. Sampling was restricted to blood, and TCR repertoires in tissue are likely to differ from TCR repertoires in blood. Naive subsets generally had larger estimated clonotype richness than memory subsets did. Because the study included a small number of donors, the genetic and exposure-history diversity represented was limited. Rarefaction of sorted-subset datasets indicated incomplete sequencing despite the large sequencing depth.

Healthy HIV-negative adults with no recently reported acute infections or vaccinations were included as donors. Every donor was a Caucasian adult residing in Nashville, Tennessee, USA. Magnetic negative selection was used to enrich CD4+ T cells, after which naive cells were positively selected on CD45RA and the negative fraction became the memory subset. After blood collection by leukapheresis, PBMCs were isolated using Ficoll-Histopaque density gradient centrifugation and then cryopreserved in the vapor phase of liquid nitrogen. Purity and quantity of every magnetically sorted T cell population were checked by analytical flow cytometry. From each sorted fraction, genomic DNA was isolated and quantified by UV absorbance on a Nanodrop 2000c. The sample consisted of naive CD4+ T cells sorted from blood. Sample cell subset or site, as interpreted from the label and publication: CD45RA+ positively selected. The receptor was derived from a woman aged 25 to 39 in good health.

Here the CDR3 is given as CASSQPPLSRGETDTQYF. The bases read TGCGCCAGCAGCCAACCACCCCTGTCCCGAGGGGAGACAGATACGCAGTATTTT. Rearrangement joined TRBV4-1 to TRBJ2-3; the D assignment is uncertain and may be TRBD1 or TRBD2, with 5 bases supporting each. The CDR3 sequence holds 18 residues, the cysteine and phenylalanine included. The retained sequence is limited to the CDR3, 54 bases, with the frame set at the first base. Via the germline V gene, CDR1 is MGHRA and CDR2 YSYEKL. V loses 2 bases, J loses 3 bases, and the germline ends lie 21 bases apart.